The rows below give T cell receptor beta chains drawn from one sample of a study of regulatory T cells in long-lasting Graves disease. TCRdb re-derived calls from the multiplex PCR reads in MiXCR, one entry per CDR3 protein. The sample yields 350,000 to 500,000 distinct CDR3 sequences, approximately 15% seen once. The sample also formed part of further work on T cells in Graves' hyperthyroidism and ophthalmopathy.

The source was peripheral blood mononuclear cells (PBMCs), collected at new diagnosis, from a patient treated with antithyroid drugs. These receptors all stem from a woman aged 50 to 60 with Graves disease. CDR3s include the opening cysteine and the closing phenylalanine or tryptophan. Each record gives: V gene, J gene, CDR3 protein.

v_call: TRBV6-1; j_call: TRBJ2-7; cdr3_aa: CASSPREAWEEQYF
v_call: TRBV30; j_call: TRBJ2-3; cdr3_aa: CAWSVARTSGTDTQYF
v_call: TRBV11-2; j_call: TRBJ2-7; cdr3_aa: CASSLVNPPPLIDAGHEQYF
v_call: TRBV6-2/TRBV6-3; j_call: TRBJ2-5; cdr3_aa: CASSYGTSWETQYF
v_call: TRBV7-9; j_call: TRBJ2-1; cdr3_aa: CASSLGQGSNEQFF
v_call: TRBV28; j_call: TRBJ1-6; cdr3_aa: CASSSPRNRGNSPLHF
v_call: TRBV20-1; j_call: TRBJ1-5; cdr3_aa: CSARDFQGTDQPQHF
v_call: TRBV13; j_call: TRBJ1-5; cdr3_aa: CASSLKTGGGPQHF
v_call: TRBV7-9; j_call: TRBJ2-5; cdr3_aa: CASSFRKDRGRQETQYF
v_call: TRBV4-2; j_call: TRBJ2-1; cdr3_aa: CASSQEEGLAGEWAYNEQFF
v_call: TRBV2; j_call: TRBJ1-1; cdr3_aa: CASSGQGNTEAFF
v_call: TRBV5-1; j_call: TRBJ1-1; cdr3_aa: CASSLAWGENTEAFF
v_call: TRBV18; j_call: TRBJ2-3; cdr3_aa: CASSPPGTVRVTQYF
v_call: TRBV6-5; j_call: TRBJ1-5; cdr3_aa: CASSYSRTGSNQPQHF
v_call: TRBV12-5; j_call: TRBJ1-2; cdr3_aa: CASGLVPGVSGYTF
v_call: TRBV30; j_call: TRBJ2-7; cdr3_aa: CAWSRAGRRYEQYF
v_call: TRBV4-1; j_call: TRBJ2-1; cdr3_aa: CASSHNPREAGYNEQFF
v_call: TRBV24-1; j_call: TRBJ2-7; cdr3_aa: CATSDRQFYEQYF
v_call: TRBV28; j_call: TRBJ1-2; cdr3_aa: CASSFNQGLGYTF
v_call: TRBV3-1; j_call: TRBJ1-1; cdr3_aa: CASSRLEGSTEAFF
v_call: TRBV28; j_call: TRBJ2-2; cdr3_aa: CASSFRWTGTNTEELFF
v_call: TRBV29-1; j_call: TRBJ2-1; cdr3_aa: CSRGEGGEQFF
v_call: TRBV12-3/TRBV12-4; j_call: TRBJ2-1; cdr3_aa: CASAYGRPSYNEQFF
v_call: TRBV27; j_call: TRBJ1-5; cdr3_aa: CASSLSSGGNQPQHF
v_call: TRBV27; j_call: TRBJ1-2; cdr3_aa: CASSFSTGFLDGHTF
v_call: TRBV5-4; j_call: TRBJ2-1; cdr3_aa: CASSSSSSYNEQFF
v_call: TRBV28; j_call: TRBJ2-7; cdr3_aa: CASSSPEQGPYEQYF
v_call: TRBV7-3; j_call: TRBJ2-5; cdr3_aa: CASSLMGNRGETQYF
v_call: TRBV10-3; j_call: TRBJ1-5; cdr3_aa: CAISAGGASNQPQHF
v_call: TRBV6-1; j_call: TRBJ1-2; cdr3_aa: CASRRFMSQGEGYTF
v_call: TRBV30; j_call: TRBJ2-3; cdr3_aa: CAWSVWGADTQYF
v_call: TRBV2; j_call: TRBJ2-3; cdr3_aa: CASTRSGGYTDTQYF
v_call: TRBV12-3/TRBV12-4; j_call: TRBJ2-2; cdr3_aa: CASSLAGQGAGELFF